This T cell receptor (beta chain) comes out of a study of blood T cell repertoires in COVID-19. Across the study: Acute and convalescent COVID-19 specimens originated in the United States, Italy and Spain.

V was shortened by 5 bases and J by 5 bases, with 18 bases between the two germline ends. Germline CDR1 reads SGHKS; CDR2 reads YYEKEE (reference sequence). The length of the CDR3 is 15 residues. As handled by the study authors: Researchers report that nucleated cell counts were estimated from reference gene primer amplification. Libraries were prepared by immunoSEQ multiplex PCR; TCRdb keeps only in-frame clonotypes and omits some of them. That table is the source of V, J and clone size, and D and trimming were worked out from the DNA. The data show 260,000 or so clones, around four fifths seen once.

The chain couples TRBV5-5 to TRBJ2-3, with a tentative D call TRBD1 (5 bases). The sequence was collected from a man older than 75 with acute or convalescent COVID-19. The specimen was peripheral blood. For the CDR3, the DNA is TGTGCCAGCAGTCCCCGGAAGGGCCAGGGAGATACGCAGTATTTT. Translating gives CASSPRKGQGDTQYF.